This T cell receptor (beta chain) was sequenced during a study of blood T cell repertoires in COVID-19 (dated by TCRdb to 2018 to 2021). Background for the entire study: The collaborator samples originated in the United States, Italy and Spain and spanned the acute and convalescent phases of COVID-19. Where HLA class I and class II types were available, the types were taken from metadata supplied by the sample provider, not from assay-based typing. The dataset comprised deeply sampled blood TCRbeta repertoires from subjects exposed to, actively infected with, or recovered from COVID-19. The material from the prospective study consisted of cDNA or gDNA derived from T cells, B-cell-depleted T cells, or PBMCs. Sample metadata almost always included a de-identified subject ID, COVID-19 status, age in years and sex. Samples were obtained from the ongoing ImmuneRACE study (first 160 participants) and from some 1,300 subjects provided by 6 global collaborators. The repertoires were made available in a free public database intended to serve as a resource for research on the immune response to SARS-CoV-2.

Of note for this clone: It has no known antigen specificity. The record has no base qualities; no much larger clone is one base away.

Collaborating institutions collected whole blood in K2EDTA tubes following their own protocols. For TCRbeta analysis, collaborator samples were shipped as frozen whole blood, as isolated PBMCs, or as DNA extracted from either sample type. From cysteine to phenylalanine, the CDR3 is 14 amino acids long. The entry retains the CDR3 DNA only, 42 bases that are in frame from base 1. CDR1 is given as SGHNT and CDR2 as YYREEE, both from the germline V gene (reference sequence). V and J are trimmed by 4 bases and 4 bases, and the gene matches miss 8 bases of the junction. The immunoSEQ Assay, a bias-controlled multiplex PCR, was used to amplify TCRbeta CDR3 regions from genomic DNA. The source study handled its data this way. The number of nucleated cells in each sample was estimated by amplification of reference gene primers within the assay. To quantify the absolute abundance of each unique TCRbeta CDR3 rearrangement, sequence reads were collapsed and filtered. For each sample, productive Simpson clonality was calculated as the square root of Simpson's diversity index across productive rearrangements. TCRdb took over this immuneACCESS table, retaining in-frame rearrangements with V and J assigned. Such tables are incomplete; in checked studies, under half of the missing clones stem from an unresolved V gene, and the remainder is unexplained. V and J calls and clone size follow that table, whereas D and trimming were derived from the DNA. For this sample the table gives roughly 52,000 clones, of which around 92% were detected only once. The top ten clonotypes cover about a fifth of the sample.

The full study reports these points: Clinical and demographic metadata were provided uncurated, with the amount varying by source and participant.

Material for sequencing was peripheral blood. The chain uses TRBV5-4 and TRBJ2-7; the central 7 bases match TRBD1. This receptor was identified in a human donor in a cohort sampled during active COVID-19. The CDR3 protein is CASSRDSTIYEQYF. The DNA reads as follows: TGTGCCAGCAGCCGGGACAGCACCATATACGAGCAGTACTTC.